What follows describes a single TCR beta chain. Its antigen is as yet unknown. Treatment meaning: around 19 received Ad26.COV2.S at low or high dose, single or two shots; 5 received placebo; per-sample allocation not given. Samples analyzed were those drawn on day 63 after the first vaccine or placebo injection. Only in-frame clones appear in the TCRdb table, and some are missing; sequencing was by immunoSEQ multiplex PCR. In the table there are some 340,000 clones, around four fifths of which are singletons. The sample originates from a study of Ad26.COV2.S vaccination and SARS-CoV-2 variants. The CDR3 covers 15 residues. Germline CDR1 SEHNR, CDR2 FQNEAQ (reference sequence). V shed 5 bases and J 2 bases; nucleotides not matched to a gene: 8. Overall study findings and caveats: Comparability of non-spike TCR breadth was observed across vaccine and placebo recipients.

The V gene is TRBV7-9, the J gene TRBJ1-1; 7 positions match TRBD1. Sequenced material: peripheral blood, taken in a trial of Ad26.COV2.S vaccine versus placebo. The clonotype was recovered from a person aged 18-60 years who received the Ad26.COV2.S COVID-19 vaccine or a placebo. In DNA form, the CDR3 reads TGTGCCAGCAGCCCCCCTAACAGGGGCAACACTGAAGCTTTCTTT. Translation gives CASSPPNRGNTEAFF.